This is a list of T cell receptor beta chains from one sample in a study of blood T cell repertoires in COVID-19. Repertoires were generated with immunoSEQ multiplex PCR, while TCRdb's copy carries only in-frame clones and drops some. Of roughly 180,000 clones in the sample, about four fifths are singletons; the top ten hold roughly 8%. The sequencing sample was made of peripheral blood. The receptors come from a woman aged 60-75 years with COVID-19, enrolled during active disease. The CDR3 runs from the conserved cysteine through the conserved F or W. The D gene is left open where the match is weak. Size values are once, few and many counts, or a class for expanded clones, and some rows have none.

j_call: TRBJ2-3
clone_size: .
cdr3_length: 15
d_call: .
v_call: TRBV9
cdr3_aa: CASSPGGVSTDTQYF
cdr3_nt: TGTGCCAGCAGCCCCGGGGGAGTTAGCACAGATACGCAGTATTTT

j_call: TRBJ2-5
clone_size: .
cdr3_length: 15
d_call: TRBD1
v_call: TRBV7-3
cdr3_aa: CASSQDGTGEQTQYF
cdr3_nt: TGTGCCAGCAGCCAAGACGGGACAGGGGAACAGACCCAGTACTTC

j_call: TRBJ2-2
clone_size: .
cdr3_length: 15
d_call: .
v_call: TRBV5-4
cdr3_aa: CASSLFLRNTGELFF
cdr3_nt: TGTGCCAGCAGCTTGTTTTTGCGGAACACCGGGGAGCTGTTTTTT

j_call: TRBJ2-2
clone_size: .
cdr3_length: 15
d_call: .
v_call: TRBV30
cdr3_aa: CAWGPRRWNTGELFF
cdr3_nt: TGTGCCTGGGGCCCAAGGCGGTGGAACACCGGGGAGCTGTTTTTT

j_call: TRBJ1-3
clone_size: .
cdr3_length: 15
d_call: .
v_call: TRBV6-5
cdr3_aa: CASSNPPGAGNTIYF
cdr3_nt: TGTGCCAGCAGTAACCCTCCTGGGGCCGGAAACACCATATATTTT

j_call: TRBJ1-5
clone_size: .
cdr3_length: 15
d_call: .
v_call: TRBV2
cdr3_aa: CASRSGGGSNQPQHF
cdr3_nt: TGTGCCAGCCGGTCGGGGGGGGGAAGCAATCAGCCCCAGCATTTT

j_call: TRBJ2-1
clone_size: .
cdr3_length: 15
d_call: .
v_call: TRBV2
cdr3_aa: CASSDGLLGGLEQFF
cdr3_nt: TGTGCCAGCAGTGATGGTCTGTTAGGAGGATTGGAGCAGTTCTTC

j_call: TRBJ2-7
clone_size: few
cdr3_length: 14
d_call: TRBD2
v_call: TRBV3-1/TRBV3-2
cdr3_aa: CASSQGTSGHEQYF
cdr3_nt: TGTGCCAGCAGCCAGGGGACTAGCGGTCACGAGCAGTACTTC

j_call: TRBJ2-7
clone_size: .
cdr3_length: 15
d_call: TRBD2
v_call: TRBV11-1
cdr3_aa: CASSLSSGSSYEQYF
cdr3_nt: TGTGCCAGCAGCTTAAGTAGCGGGAGCTCCTACGAGCAGTACTTC

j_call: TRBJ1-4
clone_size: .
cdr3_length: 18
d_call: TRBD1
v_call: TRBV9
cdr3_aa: CASSGSAGGDATNEKLFF
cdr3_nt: TGTGCCAGCAGCGGCTCAGCAGGGGGAGATGCAACTAATGAAAAACTGTTTTTT

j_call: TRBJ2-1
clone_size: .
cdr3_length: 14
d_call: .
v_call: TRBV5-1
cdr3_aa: CASSSGGSYNEQFF
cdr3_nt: TGCGCCAGCAGCTCCGGGGGATCCTACAATGAGCAGTTCTTC

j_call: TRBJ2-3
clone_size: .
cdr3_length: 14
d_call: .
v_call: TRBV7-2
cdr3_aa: CASSLVLVSDTQYF
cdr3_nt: TGTGCCAGCAGCTTAGTTCTAGTCTCAGATACGCAGTATTTT

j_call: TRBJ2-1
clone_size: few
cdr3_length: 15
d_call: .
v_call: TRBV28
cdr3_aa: CASSSSGQGAREQFF
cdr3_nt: .

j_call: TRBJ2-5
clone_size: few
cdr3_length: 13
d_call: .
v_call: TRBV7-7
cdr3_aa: CASSLDRQETQYF
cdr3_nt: TGTGCTAGCAGCTTAGACAGGCAAGAGACCCAGTACTTC

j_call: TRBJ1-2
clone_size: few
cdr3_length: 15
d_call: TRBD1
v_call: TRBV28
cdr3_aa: CASDQDRGDVYGYTF
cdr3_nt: TGTGCCAGCGATCAGGACAGGGGGGACGTCTATGGCTACACCTTC

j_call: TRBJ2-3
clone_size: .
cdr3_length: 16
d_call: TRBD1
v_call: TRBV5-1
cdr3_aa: CASREGTGAGADTQYF
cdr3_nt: TGCGCCAGCAGGGAGGGGACAGGGGCCGGCGCAGATACGCAGTATTTT

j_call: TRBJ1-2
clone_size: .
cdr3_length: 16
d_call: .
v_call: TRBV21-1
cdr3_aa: CASSKGSRDREKGYTF
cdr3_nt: TGTGCCAGCAGCAAAGGCTCAAGAGACAGGGAAAAAGGCTACACCTTC

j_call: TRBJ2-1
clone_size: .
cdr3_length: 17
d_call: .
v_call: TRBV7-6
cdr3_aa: CASSLGAGASSYNEQFF
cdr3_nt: TGTGCCAGCAGCTTAGGGGCAGGGGCCAGCTCCTACAATGAGCAGTTCTTC

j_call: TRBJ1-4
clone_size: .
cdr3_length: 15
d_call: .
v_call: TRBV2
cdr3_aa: CASSATGPINEKLFF
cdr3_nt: TGTGCCAGCAGCGCAACAGGGCCCATCAATGAAAAACTGTTTTTT

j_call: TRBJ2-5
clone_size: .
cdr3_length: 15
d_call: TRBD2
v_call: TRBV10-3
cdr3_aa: CAISDLQRGQETQYF
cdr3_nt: TGTGCCATCAGTGACCTACAGCGGGGACAAGAGACCCAGTACTTC

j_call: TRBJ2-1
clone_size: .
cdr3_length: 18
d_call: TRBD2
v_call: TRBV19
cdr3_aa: CASSIRLAGRSSYNEQFF
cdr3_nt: TGTGCCAGTAGTATAAGACTAGCGGGGAGGAGCTCCTACAATGAGCAGTTCTTC

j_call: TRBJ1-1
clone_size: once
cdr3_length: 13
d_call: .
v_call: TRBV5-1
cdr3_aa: CASSLAVNTEAFF
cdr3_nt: TGCGCCAGCAGCTTGGCAGTGAACACTGAAGCTTTCTTT

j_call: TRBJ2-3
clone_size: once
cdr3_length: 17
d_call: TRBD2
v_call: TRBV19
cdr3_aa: CASSSTSGTGGTDTQYF
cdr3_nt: TGTGCCAGTAGTAGCACTAGCGGGACAGGTGGTACAGATACGCAGTATTTT

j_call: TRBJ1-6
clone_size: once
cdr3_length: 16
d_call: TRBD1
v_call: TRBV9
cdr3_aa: CASSAQTGQGSSPLHF
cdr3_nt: TGTGCCAGCAGCGCCCAGACCGGACAGGGTAGTTCACCCCTCCACTTT

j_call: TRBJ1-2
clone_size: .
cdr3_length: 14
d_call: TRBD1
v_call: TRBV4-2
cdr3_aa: CASSLVGTDYGYTF
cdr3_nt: TGTGCCAGCAGCCTCGTCGGGACAGACTATGGCTACACCTTC

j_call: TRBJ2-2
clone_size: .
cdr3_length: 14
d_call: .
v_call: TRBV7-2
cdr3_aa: CASSPLLRAGELFF
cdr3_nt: TGTGCCAGCAGCCCCCTCCTGAGGGCCGGGGAGCTGTTTTTT

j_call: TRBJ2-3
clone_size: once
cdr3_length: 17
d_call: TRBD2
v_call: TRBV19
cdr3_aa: CASNPVGAGAKPDTQYF
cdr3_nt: TGTGCCAGTAATCCGGTCGGGGCGGGAGCCAAGCCAGATACGCAGTATTTT

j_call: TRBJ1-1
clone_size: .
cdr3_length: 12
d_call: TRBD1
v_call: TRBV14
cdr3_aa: CASSQATGAAFF
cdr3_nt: TGTGCCAGCAGCCAAGCCACAGGGGCGGCTTTCTTT

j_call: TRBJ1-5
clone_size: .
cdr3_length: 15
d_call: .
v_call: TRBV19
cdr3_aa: CASSIGEARNQPQHF
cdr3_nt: TGTGCCAGTAGTATAGGGGAGGCAAGGAATCAGCCCCAGCATTTT

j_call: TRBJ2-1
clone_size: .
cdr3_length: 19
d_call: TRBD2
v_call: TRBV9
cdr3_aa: CASSVVPGGAGEIPNEQFF
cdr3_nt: TGTGCCAGCAGCGTAGTCCCCGGGGGAGCGGGAGAAATCCCCAATGAGCAGTTCTTC

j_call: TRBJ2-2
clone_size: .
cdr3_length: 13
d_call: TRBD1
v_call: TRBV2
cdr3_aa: CASSGDSTGELFF
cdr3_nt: TGTGCCAGCAGTGGGGACAGTACCGGGGAGCTGTTTTTT

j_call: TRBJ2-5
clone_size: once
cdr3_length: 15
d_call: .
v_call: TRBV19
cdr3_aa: CASSMGASPQETQYF
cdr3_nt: TGTGCCAGTAGTATGGGGGCCTCGCCGCAAGAGACCCAGTACTTC

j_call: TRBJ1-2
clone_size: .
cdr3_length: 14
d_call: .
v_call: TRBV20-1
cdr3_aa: CSASAAGRGYGYTF
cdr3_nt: TGCAGTGCCAGTGCCGCCGGTAGGGGATATGGCTACACCTTC